Below, 13 T cell receptor beta chains from the same sample are listed, as sequenced in a study of blood T cell repertoires in COVID-19. Some clones are missing from TCRdb's copy, which holds only in-frame ones; the method was immunoSEQ multiplex PCR. Of approximately 130,000 clones listed, more than 75% are singletons. Sample: peripheral blood. Receptor source: a woman between 45 and 60 years old who had recovered from COVID-19.

This rearrangement joins TRBV6-1 to TRBJ2-3; TRBD2 agrees at 7 bases. The V and J ends lost 1 base and 0 bases, in that order; junction bases with no gene match: 4. There are 16 residues in the CDR3. From germline, CDR1 is MNHNS and CDR2 SASEGT. The CDR3 spells CASSEGRGISTDTQYF. The CDR3 nucleotides are TGTGCCAGCAGTGAAGGGCGGGGGATAAGCACAGATACGCAGTATTTT.

The chain combines TRBV28 with TRBJ2-1; 7 bases align to TRBD2. The CDR3 is 12 amino acids. CDR1 is MDHEN and CDR2 is SYDVKM in the germline V gene. V gave up 9 bases and J gave up 6 bases; unmatched junction bases: 5. The CDR3 is CASGGGINEQFF. CDR3 DNA sequence: TGTGCCAGTGGGGGAGGGATCAATGAGCAGTTCTTC.

CDR3 sequence reads: CASRPQGSLRGYTF. The CDR3 bases are TGTGCCAGCAGACCACAGGGGAGTTTACGGGGCTACACCTTC. This chain joins TRBV2 and TRBJ1-2; 7 bases line up with TRBD1. The CDR3 sequence is 14 residues long. Germline V gives CDR1 SNHLY, CDR2 FYNNEI. With V trimmed by 6 bases and J by 8 bases, 12 bases remained unmatched.

The rearrangement joins TRBV2 to TRBJ2-1, with D possibly TRBD2 on 6 matching bases. Germline CDR1 is SNHLY and CDR2 is FYNNEI. This CDR3 is 15 amino acids long. V lost 3 bases and J 2 bases, leaving 11 bases between the germline ends. CDR3 residues: CASSDGREPYNEQFF. DNA for the CDR3: TGTGCCAGCAGTGATGGCCGGGAGCCCTACAATGAGCAGTTCTTC.

The chain carries TRBV7-8 and TRBJ1-1, with D perhaps matching TRBD1 (5 bases). V was pared by 5 bases and J by 2 bases, with 9 bases between. This CDR3 is built from 13 residues. Germline V gene lookup returns CDR1 SGHVS and CDR2 FQNEAQ. CDR3 amino acids: CASSQDTNTEAFF. The CDR3 DNA is TGTGCCAGCAGCCAGGACACCAACACTGAAGCTTTCTTT.

V and J are TRBV19 and TRBJ1-5, with TRBD1 matching 9 bases. Germline trimming cut 5 bases from V and 7 bases from J; bases unmatched to any gene: 18. This CDR3 comprises 18 residues. Germline CDR1 and CDR2: LNHDA and SQIVND (reference sequence). The CDR3 nucleotides read TGTGCCAGTAGTCTCCAGACAGGGGGAATGGTTGGGTTCCAGCCCCAGCATTTT. Residues: CASSLQTGGMVGFQPQHF. The full variable domain, in which reference TRBV19 and TRBJ1-5 provide the parts outside the CDR3, is DGGITQSPKYLFRKEGQNVTLSCEQNLNHDAMYWYRQDPGQGLRLIYYSQIVNDFQKGDIAEGYSVSREKKESFPLTVTSAQKNPTAFYLCASSLQTGGMVGFQPQHFGDGTRLSIL.

The chain links TRBV19 to TRBJ1-1, with TRBD1 identical over 9 bases. Germline trimming cut 4 bases from V and 5 bases from J; bases unmatched to any gene: 8. Per germline, CDR1 LNHDA and CDR2 SQIVND (reference sequence). The CDR3 loop spans 15 amino acids. The CDR3 region has the DNA TGTGCCAGTAGTAAAACAGGGGGCGGGGGTACTGAAGCTTTCTTT. It translates to CASSKTGGGGTEAFF.

V is TRBV7-2 and J is TRBJ2-7; the match to TRBD1 covers 8 bases. The CDR3 consists of 16 residues. After removal of 2 bases from V and 1 base from J, the junction contained 7 bases not matched to a gene. CDR1 SGHTA and CDR2 FQGNSA come from the germline V gene. CDR3 in DNA: TGTGCCAGCAGCTTACTATCAGGACAGGGATCCTACGAGCAGTACTTC. Protein: CASSLLSGQGSYEQYF. Together with reference TRBV7-2 and TRBJ2-7, the CDR3 gives the full variable domain: GAGVSQSPSNKVTEKGKDVELRCDPISGHTALYWYRQSLGQGLEFLIYFQGNSAPDKSGLPSDRFSAERTGGSVSTLTIQRTQQEDSAVYLCASSLLSGQGSYEQYFGPGTRLTVT.

This rearrangement joins TRBV6-5 to TRBJ1-5; tentative D call: TRBD1 (5 bases). Germline values: CDR1 MNHEY, CDR2 SVGAGI. This CDR3 contains 14 residues. Trimming removed 6 bases at V and 1 base at J, with 10 bases between. CDR3 sequence: CASSYGGSNQPQHF. The CDR3 region has the DNA TGTGCCAGCAGCTACGGGGGGAGCAATCAGCCCCAGCATTTT.

This chain uses TRBV11-1 with TRBJ1-5, with 7 bases that match TRBD1. Germline V CDR1 and CDR2: SGHAT, FQDESV (reference sequence). V was clipped by 3 bases and J by 4 bases; unmatched bases: 0. The CDR3 consists of 13 residues. The DNA for the CDR3 is TGTGCCAGCAGCTTGACAGGGAATCAGCCCCAGCATTTT. As protein: CASSLTGNQPQHF.

As DNA, the CDR3 is TGTGCCAGCAGCGTAGCAGGGGGCGACGGAAACACCATATATTTT. It translates to CASSVAGGDGNTIYF. The genes are TRBV9 and TRBJ1-3, with TRBD1 identical over 8 bases. Germline-derived CDR1 and CDR2 are SGDLS and YYNGEE. Trimming removed 0 bases from V and 4 bases from J; junction bases left unmatched: 3. The CDR3 covers 15 residues.

The J gene is TRBJ2-7, the V gene TRBV6-1; D uncertain. The V gene's germline CDR1 is MNHNS and CDR2 SASEGT. The CDR3 extends over 18 amino acids. Trimming pared 4 bases from V and 0 bases from J, leaving 22 bases between. CDR3 nucleotides: TGTGCCAGCAGTGGCTATCGAACTCCTATGATAAGCTCCTACGAGCAGTACTTC. Translated, it gives CASSGYRTPMISSYEQYF.

The chain recombines TRBV6-1 with TRBJ2-1, with 15 bases lining up with TRBD2. Trimming at V came to 0 bases and at J to 7 bases, leaving 7 bases not matched to a gene. CDR1 is MNHNS, CDR2 SASEGT, per germline. The CDR3 is 18 residues long. CDR3 coding DNA: TGTGCCAGCAGTGAAGCGCCCGGACTAGCGGGGGGGTTAAATGAGCAGTTCTTC. Residues: CASSEAPGLAGGLNEQFF.